A selection of T cell receptor beta chains follows, all from one sample in a study of STAT5B mutations in CD4+ large granular lymphocyte leukemia. Assay used: immunoSEQ multiplex PCR; TCRdb lists only in-frame clones, some missing. In the table there are some 40,000 clones, roughly 76% of which are singletons. Sequences were obtained from CD4+ T cells from blood buffy coats. The source of these receptors is a human donor in good health. CDR3s include the opening cysteine and the closing phenylalanine or tryptophan. Each record gives: V gene, clone size, D gene, J gene, CDR3 protein, CDR3 DNA. D genes are given only for firm matches. Clone size, where shown, is once, few, many, or a class for clones that have expanded.

>TRBV4-2|NA|NA|TRBJ2-7
CASSRGNQGSEQYF
TGTGCCAGCAGCCGAGGTAACCAGGGAAGCGAGCAGTACTTC
>TRBV21-1|once|NA|TRBJ1-1
CASSKLRPRGSGEAFF
TGTGCCAGCAGCAAACTACGACCGAGAGGATCTGGTGAAGCTTTCTTT
>TRBV7-8|NA|NA|TRBJ1-1
CASSLVGQEAFF
TGTGCCAGCAGCTTAGTGGGACAAGAAGCTTTCTTT
>TRBV5-6|NA|NA|TRBJ2-1
CASSLLSRDVYNEQFF
TGTGCCAGCAGCCTGCTGTCCAGGGACGTCTACAATGAGCAGTTCTTC
>TRBV30|few|NA|TRBJ1-4
CAWSVREKLFF
TGTGCCTGGAGTGTCAGGGAAAAACTGTTTTTT
>TRBV7-9|NA|NA|TRBJ2-2
CASGGQGTGELFF
TGTGCCTCCGGGGGTCAGGGGACCGGGGAGCTGTTTTTT
>TRBV19|NA|NA|TRBJ2-7
CASSTPAGTYEQYF
TGTGCCAGTAGTACCCCCGCGGGAACCTACGAGCAGTACTTC
>TRBV6-5|NA|TRBD2|TRBJ2-7
CASRSTSGGSYEQYF
TGTGCCAGCAGGTCGACTAGCGGGGGGTCCTACGAGCAGTACTTC
>TRBV7-8|once|TRBD2|TRBJ2-1
CASRPGLAAYNEQFF
TGTGCCAGCAGACCGGGACTAGCGGCCTACAATGAGCAGTTCTTC
>TRBV29-1|NA|TRBD1|TRBJ2-7
CSVVGQGYEQYF
TGCAGCGTTGTCGGACAGGGTTACGAGCAGTACTTC
>TRBV5-6|NA|TRBD2|TRBJ2-5
CASSFRTSGFQETQYF
TGTGCCAGCAGCTTTCGGACTAGCGGGTTTCAAGAGACCCAGTACTTC
>TRBV2|once|NA|TRBJ2-3
CASSGETDTQYF
TGTGCCAGCAGCGGGGAAACAGATACGCAGTATTTT
>TRBV6-5|NA|TRBD1|TRBJ1-5
CASSGGQGNQPQHF
TGTGCCAGCAGTGGGGGACAGGGTAATCAGCCCCAGCATTTT
>TRBV5-8|NA|NA|TRBJ1-5
CASSLALDSYSNQPQHF
TGTGCCAGCAGCTTGGCCCTCGACAGTTATAGCAATCAGCCCCAGCATTTT
>TRBV4-1|NA|TRBD2|TRBJ2-7
CASSQSGGGTYEQYF
TGCGCCAGCAGCCAAAGCGGGGGGGGCACCTACGAGCAGTACTTC
>TRBV30|NA|NA|TRBJ1-1
CAWSVRESDILRAFF
TGTGCCTGGAGTGTACGGGAGTCCGACATCTTGCGCGCTTTCTTT
>TRBV29-1|NA|NA|TRBJ1-1
CSVKDGQVNTEAFF
TGCAGCGTCAAAGACGGACAAGTGAACACTGAAGCTTTCTTT
>TRBV6-1|NA|NA|TRBJ1-1
CASSGSQGNTEAFF
TGTGCCAGCAGTGGTTCACAGGGGAACACTGAAGCTTTCTTT
>TRBV18|NA|TRBD2|TRBJ2-7
CASSPGLAGLGEQYF
TGTGCCAGCTCACCAGGACTAGCGGGGTTAGGCGAGCAGTACTTC
>TRBV15|NA|NA|TRBJ2-3
CATSRPGGGTTDTQYF
TGTGCCACCAGCAGGCCCGGGGGAGGAACGACAGATACGCAGTATTTT
>TRBV18|NA|NA|TRBJ1-2
CASSPPTNYGYTF
TGTGCCAGCTCACCACCAACAAACTATGGCTACACCTTC
>TRBV19|NA|NA|TRBJ2-4
CASSIGSRPKNIQYF
TGTGCCAGTAGTATAGGTTCAAGACCCAAAAACATTCAGTACTTC
>TRBV30|NA|TRBD1|TRBJ2-1
CAQRPAGGYYEQFF
TGTGCCCAGCGACCGGCAGGGGGCTACTATGAGCAGTTCTTC
>TRBV7-6|NA|NA|TRBJ2-5
CASSRGPLVQETQYF
TGTGCCAGCAGCCGGGGACCCCTAGTACAAGAGACCCAGTACTTC
>TRBV2|NA|TRBD2|TRBJ2-1
CASSERVAGDEQFF
TGTGCCAGCAGTGAAAGGGTAGCGGGGGATGAGCAGTTCTTC
>TRBV28|NA|NA|TRBJ1-2
CASSSIQGLNYGYTF
TGTGCCAGCAGTTCAATTCAGGGGCTTAACTATGGCTACACCTTC
>TRBV18|NA|NA|TRBJ1-4
CASSPGYQGQEKLFF
TGTGCCAGCTCACCAGGGTATCAGGGGCAGGAAAAACTGTTTTTT
>TRBV6-5|once|NA|TRBJ1-1
CASRRWGDVTEAFF
TGTGCCAGCCGCCGTTGGGGCGATGTCACTGAAGCTTTCTTT
>TRBV4-1|NA|TRBD2|TRBJ2-1
CASSHGSGPSSYNEQFF
TGCGCCAGCAGCCATGGTAGCGGGCCGAGCTCCTACAATGAGCAGTTCTTC
>TRBV7-9|few|NA|TRBJ2-1
CASSVGSTNEQFF
TGTGCCAGCAGCGTCGGGAGTACAAATGAGCAGTTCTTC
>TRBV20-1|NA|NA|TRBJ2-3
CSAGRGDTQYF
TGCAGTGCTGGACGTGGAGATACGCAGTATTTT
>TRBV5-1|NA|NA|TRBJ2-2
CASSLEFGQGNTGELFF
TGCGCCAGCAGCTTGGAGTTTGGGCAGGGAAACACCGGGGAGCTGTTTTTT
>TRBV19|NA|TRBD1|TRBJ1-5
CASRGDRVNSNQPQHF
TGTGCCAGTAGGGGGGACAGGGTGAATAGCAATCAGCCCCAGCATTTT
>TRBV29-1|NA|TRBD2|TRBJ2-1
CSGMSRFRGGDNEQFF
TGCAGCGGCATGAGCCGTTTTCGCGGGGGGGACAATGAGCAGTTCTTC
>TRBV7-6|NA|TRBD2|TRBJ2-2
CASSLAAQTGELFF
TGTGCCAGCAGCCTAGCGGCGCAGACCGGGGAGCTGTTTTTT
>TRBV19|NA|NA|TRBJ1-2
CASSIDLSRAVAF
TGTGCCAGTAGTATAGATCTGAGCAGGGCCGTGGCCTTC
>TRBV6-1|once|TRBD2|TRBJ2-7
CARDGRDELRYEQYF
TGTGCCAGGGATGGGAGGGACGAGCTTCGGTACGAGCAGTACTTC
>TRBV7-9|once|NA|TRBJ1-4
CASSFGGEKLFF
TGTGCCAGCAGCTTTGGGGGGGAAAAACTGTTTTTT
>TRBV6-5|once|NA|TRBJ1-3
CASSYSRGMAGNTIYF
TGTGCCAGCAGTTACTCGCGGGGTATGGCTGGAAACACCATATATTTT
>TRBV5-6|NA|TRBD1|TRBJ1-1
CASSFWTGNTEAFF
TGTGCCAGCAGCTTTTGGACAGGGAACACTGAAGCTTTCTTT
>TRBV27|NA|NA|TRBJ2-5
CASSLVAGNFLGTQYF
TGTGCCAGCAGTTTAGTGGCAGGGAATTTCCTTGGGACCCAGTACTTC
>TRBV25-1|NA|NA|TRBJ2-7
CASSEYQGSYEQYF
TGTGCCAGCAGTGAATACCAGGGCTCCTACGAGCAGTACTTC
>TRBV6-6|NA|NA|TRBJ1-2
CASSYGGSYGYTF
TGTGCCAGCAGTTATGGGGGAAGCTATGGCTACACCTTC
>TRBV28|NA|NA|TRBJ2-5
CASSLSGPAVGTQYF
TGTGCCAGCAGTTTATCTGGGCCGGCGGTGGGGACCCAGTACTTC
>TRBV9|NA|TRBD1|TRBJ1-1
CASSERQGNTEAFF
TGTGCCAGCAGTGAGAGACAGGGGAACACTGAAGCTTTCTTT
>TRBV19|NA|NA|TRBJ2-2
CASSIDPVVGTGELFF
TGTGCCAGTAGTATAGATCCGGTGGTGGGCACCGGGGAGCTGTTTTTT
>TRBV12-5|NA|NA|TRBJ2-3
CASGLRGVCTDTQYF
TGTGCTAGTGGTTTGCGCGGGGTCTGCACAGATACGCAGTATTTT
>TRBV28|once|NA|TRBJ1-2
CASGTPKVYGYTF
TGTGCCAGCGGAACTCCTAAGGTATACGGCTACACCTTC
>TRBV28|NA|NA|TRBJ2-3
CASSDRTRRSSTDTQYF
TGTGCCAGCAGTGACCGGACGCGACGGTCTAGCACAGATACGCAGTATTTT
>TRBV11-1|NA|NA|TRBJ2-5
CASSFGGRETQYF
TGTGCCAGCAGCTTTGGCGGACGGGAGACCCAGTACTTC
>TRBV5-1|NA|NA|TRBJ1-3
CASSFGVTGNTIYF
TGCGCCAGCAGCTTCGGGGTAACTGGAAACACCATATATTTT
>TRBV5-4|NA|TRBD2|TRBJ2-5
CASSLAGGALGETQYF
TGTGCCAGCAGCTTGGCCGGGGGGGCCTTAGGGGAGACCCAGTACTTC
>TRBV30|NA|NA|TRBJ2-2
CAWSGGARTGELFF
TGTGCCTGGAGTGGGGGTGCGAGGACCGGGGAGCTGTTTTTT
>TRBV10-3|NA|TRBD1|TRBJ2-1
CAARDSEDEQFF
TGTGCCGCCCGGGACAGCGAGGATGAGCAGTTCTTC